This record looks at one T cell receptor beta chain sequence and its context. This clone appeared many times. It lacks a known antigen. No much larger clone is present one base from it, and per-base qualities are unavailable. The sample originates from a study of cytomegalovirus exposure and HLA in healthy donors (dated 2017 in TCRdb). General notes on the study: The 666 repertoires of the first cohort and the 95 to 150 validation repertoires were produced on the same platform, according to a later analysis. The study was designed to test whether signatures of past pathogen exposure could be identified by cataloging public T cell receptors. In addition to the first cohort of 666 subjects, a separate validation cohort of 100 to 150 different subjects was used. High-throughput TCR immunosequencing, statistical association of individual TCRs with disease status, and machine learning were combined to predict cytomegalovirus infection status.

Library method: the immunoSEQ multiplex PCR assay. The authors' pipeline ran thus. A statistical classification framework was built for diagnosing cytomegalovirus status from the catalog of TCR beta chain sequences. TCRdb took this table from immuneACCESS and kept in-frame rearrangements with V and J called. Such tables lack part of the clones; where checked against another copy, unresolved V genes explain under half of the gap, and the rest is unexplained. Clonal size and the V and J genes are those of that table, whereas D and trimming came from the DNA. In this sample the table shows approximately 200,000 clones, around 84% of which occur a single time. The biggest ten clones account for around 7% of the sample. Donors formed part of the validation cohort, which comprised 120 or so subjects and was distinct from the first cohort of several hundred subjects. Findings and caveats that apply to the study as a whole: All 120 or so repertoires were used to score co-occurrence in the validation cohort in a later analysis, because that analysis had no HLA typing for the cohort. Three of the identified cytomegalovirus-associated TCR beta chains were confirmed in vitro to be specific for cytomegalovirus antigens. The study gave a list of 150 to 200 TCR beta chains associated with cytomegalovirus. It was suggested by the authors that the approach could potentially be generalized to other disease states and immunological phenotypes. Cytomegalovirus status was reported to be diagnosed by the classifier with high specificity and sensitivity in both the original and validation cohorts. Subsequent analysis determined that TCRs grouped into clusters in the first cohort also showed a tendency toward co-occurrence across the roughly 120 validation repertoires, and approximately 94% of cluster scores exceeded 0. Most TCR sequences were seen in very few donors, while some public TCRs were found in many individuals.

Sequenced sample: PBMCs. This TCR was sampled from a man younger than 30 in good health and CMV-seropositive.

The nucleotides are TGCAGCGTCAAAAGAGGTCCCGGGGAGCTGTTTTTT. Its translation is CSVKRGPGELFF. The chain is made from TRBV29-1 and TRBJ2-2, with no confident D gene call. V gives up 6 bases and J gives up 6 bases, and the segment between their germline ends measures 11 bases. The CDR3 holds 12 amino acids from the cysteine to the phenylalanine. Only the CDR3 DNA is retained, 36 bases long and in frame from the first base. Sequences SQVTM (CDR1) and ANQGSEA (CDR2) are obtained from the germline V gene.